This TCR beta chain is drawn from a study of shared clonotypes between healthy human individuals. This was a deep-level run. Sequencing was performed with immunoSEQ multiplex PCR; in TCRdb, only in-frame clones are kept and a portion is missing. This sample carries around 2,000,000 clones, 85% to 95% of them seen once, and the ten largest clones take about 1.8%. General study findings and limits: Blood was the only sampled material, and tissue repertoires likely differ.

Naive CD8 populations comprised CD45RO-negative cells positively selected for CCR7, excluding terminally differentiated effector memory CD45RA+ cells. As regards this clone: The target antigen is unknown.

From germline, CDR1 is SGHRS and CDR2 YFSETQ. V lost 3 bases, J lost 1 base, and 8 bases stayed unmatched. CDR3 length: 18 amino acids. Input material: naive CD8+ T cells from PBMCs. This clonotype originated in a man aged 18 to 29 in good health. Some clones in this sample may be carry-over from other donors' samples. The chain links TRBV5-1 to TRBJ2-2, with 11 bases matching TRBD2. The DNA of the CDR3 is TGCGCCAGCAGCTGGAACCGACTAGCGGGACAGAACACCGGGGAGCTGTTTTTT. This encodes CASSWNRLAGQNTGELFF.